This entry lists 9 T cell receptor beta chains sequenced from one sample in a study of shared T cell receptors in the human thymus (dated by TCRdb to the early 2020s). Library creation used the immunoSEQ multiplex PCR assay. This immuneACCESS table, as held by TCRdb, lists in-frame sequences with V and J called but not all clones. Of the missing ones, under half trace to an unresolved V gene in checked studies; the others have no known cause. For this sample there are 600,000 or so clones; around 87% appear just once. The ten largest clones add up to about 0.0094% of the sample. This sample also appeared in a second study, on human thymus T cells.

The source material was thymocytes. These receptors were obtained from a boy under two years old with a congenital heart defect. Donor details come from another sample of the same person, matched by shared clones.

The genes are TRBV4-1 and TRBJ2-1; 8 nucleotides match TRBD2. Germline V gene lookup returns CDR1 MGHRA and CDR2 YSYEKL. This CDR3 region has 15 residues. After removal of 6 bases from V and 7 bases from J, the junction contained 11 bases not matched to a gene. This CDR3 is CASSPPGGRRNEQFF. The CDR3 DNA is TGCGCCAGCAGTCCCCCCGGCGGGAGGAGGAATGAGCAGTTCTTC.

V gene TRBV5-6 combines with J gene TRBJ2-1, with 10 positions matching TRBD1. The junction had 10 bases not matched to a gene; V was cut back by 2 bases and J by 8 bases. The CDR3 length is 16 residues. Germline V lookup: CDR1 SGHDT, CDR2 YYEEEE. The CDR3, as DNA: TGTGCCAGCAGCTTTCGGCGGGGACAGGGGAGAGATGAGCAGTTCTTC. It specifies CASSFRRGQGRDEQFF.

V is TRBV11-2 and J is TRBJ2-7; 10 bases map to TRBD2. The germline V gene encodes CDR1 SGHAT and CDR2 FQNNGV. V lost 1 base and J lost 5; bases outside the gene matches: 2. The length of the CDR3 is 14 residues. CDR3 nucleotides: TGTGCCAGCAGCTTAGCCCTAGCGGGGGACGAGCAGTACTTC. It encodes CASSLALAGDEQYF.

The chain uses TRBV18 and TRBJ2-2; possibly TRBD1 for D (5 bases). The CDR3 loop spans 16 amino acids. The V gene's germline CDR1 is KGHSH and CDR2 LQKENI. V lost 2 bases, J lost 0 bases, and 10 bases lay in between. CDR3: CASSPLDKANTGELFF. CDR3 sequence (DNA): TGTGCCAGCTCACCATTGGACAAAGCGAACACCGGGGAGCTGTTTTTT.

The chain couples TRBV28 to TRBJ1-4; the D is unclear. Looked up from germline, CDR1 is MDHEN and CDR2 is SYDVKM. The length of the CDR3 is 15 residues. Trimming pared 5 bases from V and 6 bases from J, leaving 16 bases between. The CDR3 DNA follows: TGTGCCAGCAGTCTCACCGGAGGGTTCCATGAAAAACTGTTTTTT. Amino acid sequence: CASSLTGGFHEKLFF.

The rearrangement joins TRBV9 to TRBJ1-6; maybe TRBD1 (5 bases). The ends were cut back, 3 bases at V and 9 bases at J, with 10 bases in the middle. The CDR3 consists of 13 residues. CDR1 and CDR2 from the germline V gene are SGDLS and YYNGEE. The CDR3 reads CASSAAGGSPLHF. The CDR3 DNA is TGTGCCAGCAGCGCCGCCGGGGGTTCACCCCTCCACTTT.

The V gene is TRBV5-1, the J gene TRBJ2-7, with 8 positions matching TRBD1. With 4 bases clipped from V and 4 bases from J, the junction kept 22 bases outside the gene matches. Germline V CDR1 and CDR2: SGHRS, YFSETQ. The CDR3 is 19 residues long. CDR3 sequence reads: CASSHPKLNYRGEKYEQYF. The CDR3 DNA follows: TGCGCCAGCAGCCACCCGAAACTCAATTACAGGGGGGAAAAATACGAGCAGTACTTC. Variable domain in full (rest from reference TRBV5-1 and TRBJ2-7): KAGVTQTPRYLIKTRGQQVTLSCSPISGHRSVSWYQQTPGQGLQFLFEYFSETQRNKGNFPGRFSGRQFSNSRSEMNVSTLELGDSALYLCASSHPKLNYRGEKYEQYFGPGTRLTVT.

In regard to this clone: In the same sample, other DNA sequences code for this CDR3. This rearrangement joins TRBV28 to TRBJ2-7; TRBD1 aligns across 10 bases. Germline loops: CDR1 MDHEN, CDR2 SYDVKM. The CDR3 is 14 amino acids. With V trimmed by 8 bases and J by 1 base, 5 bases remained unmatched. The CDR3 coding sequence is TGTGCCAGCTCTCGGACAGGGGGATCCTACGAGCAGTACTTC. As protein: CASSRTGGSYEQYF.

The CDR3 coding sequence is TGTGCCAGCAGCTTAACAGGGGTTACTGAAGCTTTCTTT. Translating it yields CASSLTGVTEAFF. This sequence joins TRBV5-6 and TRBJ1-1, with 7 bases lining up with TRBD1. The ends lost 2 bases at V and 5 bases at J; junction bases unmatched: 3. CDR3 length: 13 amino acids. Germline loops: CDR1 SGHDT, CDR2 YYEEEE.